The sequence of this T cell receptor (beta chain) was determined in a study of regulatory T cells in long-lasting Graves disease. Study details: Antithyroid drugs had been given to newly diagnosed Graves' patients for under 3 months. Findings and limits, study-wide: Newly diagnosed Graves' patients exceeded persistent ones in TCR diversity.

As for time point: newly diagnosed GD, antithyroid drugs for less than 3 months. From RNA extracted from PBMCs, the TCR library was made. It was by American Thyroid Association guidelines that Graves' disease was diagnosed. This clonotype was seen more than once but under ten times. The target antigen is unknown. Germline lookup yields CDR1 SQVTM and CDR2 ANQGSEA. V lost 4 bases to trimming and J lost 7 bases; unmatched junction nucleotides: 5. The CDR3 consists of 14 residues. For TCR beta, libraries came from iRepertoire HTBI primers and Arm-PCR of CDR3 regions. TCRdb redid the calling of the multiplex PCR reads with MiXCR, one entry per CDR3 protein. The data hold around 250,000 distinct CDR3 sequences, with around 16% observed a single time.

Sequencing used peripheral blood mononuclear cells (PBMCs), obtained at new diagnosis, from a patient treated with antithyroid drugs. This clonotype was obtained from a female donor with Graves disease. This chain uses TRBV29-1 with TRBJ1-5; 12 nucleotides match TRBD1. In DNA, the CDR3 is TGCAGCGTTGGAGGGACAGGGGGCGAACAGCCCCAGCATTTT. It codes for CSVGGTGGEQPQHF.